Shown below are 14 T cell receptor beta chains from a single sample sequenced in a study of blood T cells in healthy people across ages. Combining a sample-barcoded 5' primer with a J-beta primer mix, a second PCR ran for about 6 to 12 cycles. TCRdb passed the 5' RACE reads through MiXCR, listing each CDR3 protein once. In the table there are about 800,000 distinct CDR3 sequences, 55% to 70% of which are singletons. What was sequenced was blood. The receptors here all came from a man between 25 and 39 years old in good health.

This clonotype appeared a few times. The gene calls are TRBV7-8 and TRBJ2-7; D gene uncertain. The CDR3 loop spans 16 amino acids. Looked up from germline, CDR1 is SGHVS and CDR2 is FQNEAQ. V lost 1 base and J 2 bases, leaving 15 bases between the germline ends. The CDR3 region is CASSLVSVDRTYEQYF. In DNA, the CDR3 is TGTGCCAGCAGCTTAGTTTCGGTAGATAGAACCTACGAGCAGTACTTC.

There are a few counts of this clonotype. This chain links TRBV5-1 with TRBJ2-5; D could derive from TRBD1 or TRBD2 (5 bases each). The V and J ends lost 0 bases and 3 bases respectively, with 9 bases between them. This CDR3 contains 14 residues. CDR1 is SGHRS, CDR2 YFSETQ, per germline. CDR3 sequence (DNA): TGCGCCAGCAGCTTGGGACAGAGGGAAGAGACCCAGTACTTC. Its translation: CASSLGQREETQYF.

This chain links TRBV25-1 with TRBJ2-5; D might be TRBD2 (5 bases). This CDR3 has 15 amino acids. The germline V and J ends were trimmed by 3 bases and 1 base, with 12 bases remaining between them. CDR1 MGHDK and CDR2 SYGVNS come from the germline V gene. The chain's CDR3 is CASSDVGVTQETQYF. The CDR3, as DNA: TGTGCCAGCAGTGATGTCGGGGTCACCCAAGAGACCCAGTACTTC.

The rearrangement uses TRBV10-3 and TRBJ2-1; D might be TRBD2 (5 bases). This CDR3 is built from 19 residues. The ends were cut back, 3 bases at V and 5 bases at J, with 26 bases in the middle. Germline V gene sequence: CDR1 ENHRY, CDR2 SYGVKD. The CDR3 reads CAISEAPSRSGSVDNEQFF. In DNA form, the CDR3 reads TGTGCCATCAGTGAAGCCCCCTCCCGGAGTGGGAGCGTCGACAATGAGCAGTTCTTC.

The chain uses TRBV12-3 or TRBV12-4 and TRBJ1-5, with D unresolved. V was trimmed by 1 base and J by 7 bases, leaving 5 bases between them. The CDR3 is made up of 12 amino acids. DNA of the CDR3: TGTGCCAGCAGTTTAGATGTCCAGCCCCAGCATTTT. Amino acids: CASSLDVQPQHF.

The chain recombines TRBV5-1 with TRBJ2-2; D is possibly TRBD2 (5 bases). The germline gives CDR1 SGHRS, CDR2 YFSETQ. CDR3 length equals 16 residues. V was pared by 0 bases and J by 5 bases, with 14 bases between. CDR3 coding DNA: TGCGCCAGCAGCTTGGGTCGAGACGGGGAGACCGGGGAGCTGTTTTTT. Its protein is CASSLGRDGETGELFF.

This clonotype was seen just once. The chain is built from TRBV20-1 and TRBJ2-4, with 9 bases that match TRBD2. The tail of the sequence fits TRBJ2-7 better, so the J call may be wrong. CDR1 DFQATT and CDR2 SNEGSKA come from the germline V gene (reference sequence). This CDR3 is built from 15 residues. CDR3 loop: CSALPATSGTYEQYF. The CDR3 nucleotides are TGCAGTGCGCTTCCCGCGACTAGCGGAACCTACGAGCAGTACTTC.

The genes are TRBV20-1 and TRBJ2-2, with a weak D call TRBD2 (6 bases). The germline V gene has CDR1 DFQATT and CDR2 SNEGSKA (reference sequence). The ends were cut back, 5 bases at V and 1 base at J, with 20 bases in the middle. The CDR3 totals 17 residues. The CDR3 nucleotides are TGCAGTGCTGAGAGGGACCCTAAGGAGGGGAACACCGGGGAGCTGTTTTTT. Amino acids: CSAERDPKEGNTGELFF.

The chain combines TRBV18 with TRBJ2-6; 9 bases match TRBD2. Trimming removed 3 bases from V and 0 bases from J; junction bases left unmatched: 6. The CDR3 sequence is 18 residues long. Germline V gene sequence: CDR1 KGHSH, CDR2 LQKENI. CDR3 nucleotide sequence: TGTGCCAGCTCACCTCGACTAGCGGACCCCTCTGGGGCCAACGTCCTGACTTTC. Translation: CASSPRLADPSGANVLTF.

CDR3 loop: CASSQGGQGYTF. The CDR3 DNA follows: TGTGCCAGCAGCCAGGGGGGACAGGGCTACACCTTC. This sequence joins TRBV27 and TRBJ1-2, with TRBD1 identical over 7 bases. The CDR3 is 12 amino acids. CDR1 and CDR2 (germline): MNHEY, SMNVEV (reference sequence). Trimming at V came to 6 bases and at J to 8 bases, leaving 6 bases not matched to a gene.

This clonotype appeared a few times. The rearrangement joins TRBV20-1 to TRBJ2-6; unclear D gene. Germline V gives CDR1 DFQATT, CDR2 SNEGSKA (reference sequence). The CDR3 has 14 residues. The V end lost 5 bases, the J end lost 0 bases, and 8 bases lay between the germline ends. CDR3 sequence reads: CSASQVSGANVLTF. CDR3 DNA: TGCAGTGCTTCCCAGGTCTCTGGGGCCAACGTCCTGACTTTC.

A few counts support this clonotype. The rearrangement joins TRBV12-3 or TRBV12-4 to TRBJ2-3; D not resolved. The ends were cut back, 6 bases at V and 2 bases at J, with 9 bases in the middle. CDR3 length equals 13 residues. CDR3 in amino acids: CASRLAFTDTQYF. The CDR3 nucleotides read TGTGCCAGCAGACTTGCCTTCACAGATACGCAGTATTTT.

This clonotype was counted once. The chain combines TRBV7-9 with TRBJ2-1; 7 nucleotides line up with TRBD2. CDR3 length equals 15 residues. In germline, CDR1 is SEHNR, CDR2 FQNEAQ (reference sequence). V lost 9 bases, J lost 5 bases, and 13 bases stayed unmatched. Written as DNA, the CDR3 is TGTGCCAGTAAATCCCTAGCGGCAGCTAACAATGAGCAGTTCTTC. Translated: CASKSLAAANNEQFF.

CDR3 nucleotide sequence: TGCAGTGCCGGCGGGATTGGGCTCAATTCACCCCTCCACTTT. Its translation: CSAGGIGLNSPLHF. The chain carries TRBV20-1 and TRBJ1-6; D is uncertain. With 6 bases removed from V and 7 bases from J, the gap between germline ends came to 16 bases. This CDR3 is built from 14 residues. The germline CDR1 and CDR2 sequences are DFQATT and SNEGSKA (reference sequence).